These 7 T cell receptor beta chains were all obtained from the same sample, sequenced in a study of metastatic and nonmetastatic thyroid tumors. MiXCR re-clonotyped the PCR reads for TCRdb. The repertoire holds tens of thousands of clones, with roughly a quarter as singletons. Each patient came to thyroid surgery without any prior treatment (of any kind). Sequenced: blood. Every receptor here comes from a female donor with papillary thyroid cancer or a benign thyroid nodule (not recorded which). Some clones in this sample may be carry-over from other donors' samples.

Ten or more counts support this clone. V usage is TRBV28 and J usage is TRBJ1-5; D not resolved. From germline, CDR1 is MDHEN and CDR2 SYDVKM. The CDR3 extends over 14 amino acids. V dropped 6 bases and J dropped 1 base, with 10 bases sitting between them. CDR3 in DNA: TGTGCCAGCAGGCAGGTTGGGAGCAATCAGCCCCAGCATTTT. Encoded protein: CASRQVGSNQPQHF.

The CDR3 spells CASSPQVNTEAFF. The DNA for the CDR3 is TGTGCCAGCAGCCCACAGGTTAACACTGAAGCTTTCTTT. The chain recombines TRBV6-1 with TRBJ1-1; tentative D call: TRBD1 (5 bases). V gave up 6 bases and J gave up 2 bases, with 10 bases separating them. CDR3 length equals 13 residues. The germline gives CDR1 MNHNS, CDR2 SASEGT.

Note on this clone: A much larger clone sits a single nucleotide away, making a read error possible. The gene calls are TRBV6-9 and TRBJ2-2; D may correspond to TRBD1 or TRBD2 (7 bases each). This CDR3 is built from 18 residues. Germline CDR1 and CDR2: MNHGY and SVAAGI. The chain's CDR3 is CASRGGGFAGENTWELFF. For the CDR3, the DNA is TGCGCCAGCAGGGGGGGGGGGTTTGCGGGGGAAAACACCTGGGAGCTGTTTTTT.

This clone has at least ten counts. V and J are TRBV20-1 and TRBJ1-5, with D maybe TRBD1 (5 bases). This CDR3 has 16 amino acids. The germline V gene encodes CDR1 DFQATT and CDR2 SNEGSKA (reference sequence). The V end was cut by 1 base, the J end by 0 bases, with 13 bases between. The CDR3 spells CSARGSRGISNQPQHF. Written as DNA, the CDR3 is TGCAGTGCTAGAGGGTCAAGGGGAATTAGCAATCAGCCCCAGCATTTT.

Notes on this clone: At one of its ends the junction is not consistent with the germline gene, which may arise from a read error. The gene calls are TRBV4-2 and TRBJ1-5; D gene unclear. The CDR3 runs 18 residues. Per germline, CDR1 LGHNA and CDR2 YNFKEQ. The CDR3 DNA reads as TGTGCCAGCAGCCAAGAACCTATGGGGATCATGGGCAACCAGCCCCAGCATTTT. Translating it yields CASSQEPMGIMGNQPQHF.

As to this clone: Germline and junction disagree at one end, which may indicate a read error. The chain recombines TRBV6-1 with TRBJ2-6; D may be TRBD2 (6 bases). The CDR3 extends over 15 amino acids. CDR1 is MNHNS, CDR2 SASEGT, per germline. The CDR3 DNA follows: TGTGCCAGTTCCTCTCGGGGGACTGGGGCCAACGTCCTTACTTTC. Protein product: CASSSRGTGANVLTF.

The J gene is TRBJ2-3, the V gene TRBV7-2; 9 nucleotides line up with TRBD2. The CDR3 has 14 residues. Germline CDR1 and CDR2: SGHTA and FQGNSA. The trim removed 4 bases at V and 3 bases at J, leaving 2 bases unmatched. The CDR3 DNA reads as TGTGCCAGCAGCTATAGCGGGAGTACAGATACGCAGTATTTT. Protein sequence: CASSYSGSTDTQYF.